Below, 25 T cell receptor beta chains from the same sample are listed, as sequenced in a study of blood T cell repertoires in COVID-19 (dated by TCRdb to 2019 to 2021). The library was generated by the immunoSEQ multiplex PCR assay. This immuneACCESS table, as held by TCRdb, lists in-frame sequences with V and J called but not all clones. Of the missing ones, under half trace to an unresolved V gene in checked studies; the others have no known cause. Recorded for this sample are fewer than 65,000 clones; 70% to 90% of them occurred a single time. The top ten clonotypes cover approximately 7% of the sample. Input material: peripheral blood. All receptors come from a man aged 55 to 70 with acute or convalescent COVID-19.

The CDR3 nucleotides read TGTGCCAGCAGTTTCGGGGGAGGAACTGAAGCTTTCTTT. Translation gives CASSFGGGTEAFF. This chain joins TRBV12-3 or TRBV12-4 and TRBJ1-1; maybe TRBD1 (5 bases). Between the trimmed V and J ends, which lost 3 bases and 5 bases, there was a span of 10 bases. This CDR3 region has 13 residues.

J is TRBJ1-2 and V is TRBV28, with TRBD1 matching 8 bases. The CDR3 has 12 amino acids. CDR1 MDHEN and CDR2 SYDVKM come from the germline V gene. J gave up 4 bases and V 11 bases, and 6 bases lay outside the gene matches. The chain's CDR3 is CAAGGASYGYTF. CDR3 bases: TGTGCCGCAGGGGGCGCCAGCTATGGCTACACCTTC.

The count of this clone is one. This sequence joins TRBV27 and TRBJ1-5, with TRBD1 matching over 8 bases. J was trimmed by 5 bases and V by 7 bases; bases with no gene match: 13. Germline V gene data show CDR1 as MNHEY and CDR2 as SMNVEV (reference sequence). The CDR3 spans 16 residues. The CDR3 is CASTPGTGQFHQPQHF. CDR3 bases: TGTGCCAGCACCCCTGGGACAGGCCAGTTCCATCAGCCCCAGCATTTT.

The chain links TRBV2 to TRBJ2-7; TRBD1 matches at 7 bases. The CDR3 length is 12 residues. The germline V gene has CDR1 SNHLY and CDR2 FYNNEI. The V gene end was trimmed by 3 bases and the J gene end by 12 bases; junction bases not matched to a gene: 8. The CDR3, as DNA: TGTGCCAGCAGTGATCGGGACAGACCGCTGTACTTC. Translated, it gives CASSDRDRPLYF.

This clone showed up just once. This chain joins TRBV28 and TRBJ2-7, with D perhaps matching TRBD1 (6 bases). The CDR3 is 16 amino acids. Trimming took off 5 bases at V and 3 bases at J, with 20 bases between the two ends. CDR1 MDHEN and CDR2 SYDVKM come from the germline V gene. The CDR3, as DNA: TGTGCCAGCAGTCCACCCGACAGGACCCCTGGCTACGAGCAGTACTTC. Translating it yields CASSPPDRTPGYEQYF.

This clone showed up just once. The genes are TRBV10-2 and TRBJ1-1; no clear D. V was pared by 4 bases and J by 4 bases, with 7 bases between. The CDR3 runs 12 residues. Germline CDR1 reads WSHSY; CDR2 reads SAAADI. The CDR3 DNA follows: TGCGCCAGCAGTGGATGGAGCACTGAAGCTTTCTTT. Protein: CASSGWSTEAFF.

The chain employs TRBV30 and TRBJ1-4, with 7 bases identical to TRBD1. CDR3 size: 13 residues. Germline lookup yields CDR1 GTSNPN and CDR2 SVGIG (reference sequence). Trimming removed 3 bases from V and 8 bases from J; junction bases left unmatched: 6. The CDR3 region has the DNA TGTGCCTGGAGGACAGGGTTTAGCGAAAAACTGTTTTTT. It codes for CAWRTGFSEKLFF.

The chain joins TRBV7-9 to TRBJ2-7, with 7 bases lining up with TRBD1. This CDR3 contains 14 residues. Trimming removed 7 bases from V and 1 base from J; junction bases left unmatched: 7. Germline V gene lookup returns CDR1 SEHNR and CDR2 FQNEAQ (reference sequence). CDR3 DNA: TGTGCCAGCACCTCCGGGACAGCATCCTACGAGCAGTACTTC. Protein sequence: CASTSGTASYEQYF.

V is TRBV4-1 and J is TRBJ1-1, with 11 bases matching TRBD1. The CDR3 is made up of 19 amino acids. Per germline, CDR1 MGHRA and CDR2 YSYEKL. Trimming took 0 bases from V and 4 from J; bases not matched to a gene: 13. DNA for the CDR3: TGCGCCAGCAGCCAAGATCTGAGGACAGGGGGCCCTACGGTCACTGAAGCTTTCTTT. It codes for CASSQDLRTGGPTVTEAFF.

This clone was seen a handful of times. CDR3 region: CASSLAGQGYEQYF. As DNA, the CDR3 is TGTGCCAGCAGCTTAGCGGGACAGGGCTACGAGCAGTACTTC. J is TRBJ2-7 and V is TRBV11-1; TRBD1 matches at 9 bases. The germline V gene has CDR1 SGHAT and CDR2 FQDESV (reference sequence). The ends lost 0 bases at V and 3 bases at J; junction bases unmatched: 0. The CDR3 sequence is 14 residues long. The complete variable domain, with remaining parts taken from reference TRBV11-1 and TRBJ2-7, reads EAEVAQSPRYKITEKSQAVAFWCDPISGHATLYWYRQILGQGPELLVQFQDESVVDDSQLPKDRFSAERLKGVDSTLKIQPAELGDSAMYLCASSLAGQGYEQYFGPGTRLTVT.

V and J are TRBV5-1 and TRBJ1-2; D remains ambiguous. Germline loops: CDR1 SGHRS, CDR2 YFSETQ. The CDR3 contains 13 residues. Trimming shortened V by 1 base and J by 7 bases, and 11 bases separated the two germline ends. The CDR3 sequence: CASSLMLSSGYTF. CDR3 nucleotides: TGCGCCAGCAGCTTGATGCTAAGCTCTGGCTACACCTTC.

V and J are TRBV5-1 and TRBJ2-5; 8 nucleotides agree with TRBD2. V was clipped by 3 bases and J by 3 bases; unmatched bases: 19. CDR3 length equals 19 residues. Germline V gene sequence: CDR1 SGHRS, CDR2 YFSETQ. CDR3: CASSSSIGGGFSGEETQYF. CDR3 nucleotides: TGCGCCAGCAGCTCGTCAATTGGCGGGGGGTTTTCAGGGGAAGAGACCCAGTACTTC.

Written as DNA, the CDR3 is TGCGCCAGCAGCCTTCGGCCAGCGGGGGGGGCAGATACGCAGTATTTT. Residues: CASSLRPAGGADTQYF. The V and J genes are TRBV5-1 and TRBJ2-3; 10 nucleotides match TRBD2. V gave up 4 bases and J gave up 4 bases; unmatched junction bases: 9. Germline V gene lookup returns CDR1 SGHRS and CDR2 YFSETQ. This CDR3 comprises 16 residues.

The chain uses TRBV6-5 and TRBJ2-5, with 7 bases identical to TRBD2. Germline CDR1 is MNHEY and CDR2 is SVGAGI. CDR3 length: 15 amino acids. The junction had 11 bases not matched to a gene; V was cut back by 5 bases and J by 5 bases. The chain's CDR3 is CASSLTPNGGETQYF. CDR3 nucleotides: TGTGCCAGCAGTCTTACCCCAAACGGGGGGGAGACCCAGTACTTC.

The gene calls are TRBV5-1 and TRBJ2-1, with a weak D call TRBD1 (6 bases). This CDR3 spans 16 amino acids. From germline, CDR1 is SGHRS and CDR2 YFSETQ. Trimming cost V 1 base and J 3 bases, with 14 bases left between them. As DNA, the CDR3 is TGCGCCAGCAGCTTGACTGGGGGCAAGAACTACAATGAGCAGTTCTTC. This codes for CASSLTGGKNYNEQFF.

This sequence joins TRBV28 and TRBJ2-1; the match to TRBD2 covers 10 bases. V was pared by 7 bases and J by 5 bases, with 5 bases of the junction left unmatched. The CDR3 covers 14 residues. In germline, CDR1 is MDHEN, CDR2 SYDVKM. This chain's CDR3 is CASTLAGDNNEQFF. The CDR3 DNA reads as TGTGCCAGCACCCTAGCGGGGGATAACAATGAGCAGTTCTTC.

The chain has TRBV19 and TRBJ2-1; a weak D match, TRBD2 (6 bases). Trimming shortened V by 3 bases and J by 2 bases, and 11 bases separated the two germline ends. The CDR3 sequence is 15 residues long. Germline CDR1 reads LNHDA; CDR2 reads SQIVND (reference sequence). The CDR3 coding sequence is TGTGCCAGTAGTATTTCTGCGGGGCCCTACAATGAGCAGTTCTTC. Protein sequence: CASSISAGPYNEQFF.

This clone has only one observation. The V call is TRBV6-5, the J call TRBJ2-7; 7 bases are a match to TRBD2. The CDR3 spans 15 residues. V was clipped by 4 bases and J by 2 bases; unmatched bases: 8. Germline V CDR1 and CDR2: MNHEY, SVGAGI. This CDR3 reads CASSSSGGTPYEQYF. CDR3 coding DNA: TGTGCCAGCAGTTCGTCCGGGGGGACCCCCTACGAGCAGTACTTC.

This rearrangement joins TRBV3-1 (or the pseudogene TRBV3-2) to TRBJ1-3, with D uncertain. Trimming removed 0 bases from V and 8 bases from J, with 11 bases in between. The CDR3 contains 14 residues. From germline, CDR1 is LGHDT and CDR2 YNNKEL (reference sequence). The CDR3 protein is CASSQEGGIHTIYF. For the CDR3, the DNA is TGTGCCAGCAGCCAAGAAGGAGGGATACACACCATATATTTT.

This clone was counted only a few times. V and J are TRBV6-1 and TRBJ1-5; 9 bases align to TRBD1. Germline assignment: CDR1 MNHNS and CDR2 SASEGT. With 2 bases clipped from V and 0 bases from J, the junction kept 8 bases outside the gene matches. The CDR3 length is 18 residues. In DNA form, the CDR3 reads TGTGCCAGCAGTGAACTACAGGGGGCTGCATATAGCAATCAGCCCCAGCATTTT. It is translated as CASSELQGAAYSNQPQHF.

The chain combines TRBV30 with TRBJ2-7; a possible D gene is TRBD2 (5 bases). Trimming cost V 2 bases and J 6 bases, with 17 bases left between them. The CDR3 extends over 14 amino acids. CDR1 GTSNPN and CDR2 SVGIG come from the germline V gene (reference sequence). CDR3 loop: CAWSWVGKGGEQYF. The CDR3 nucleotides are TGTGCCTGGAGTTGGGTAGGTAAAGGAGGCGAGCAGTACTTC.

The chain employs TRBV7-3 and TRBJ1-2; weak D call: TRBD1 (5 bases). The CDR3 spans 14 residues. Trimming left V 3 bases short and J 8 bases short, with 16 bases between. In germline, CDR1 is SGHTA, CDR2 FQGTGA. The CDR3 here is CASSFGQGAGGYTF. The CDR3 bases are TGTGCCAGCAGCTTCGGGCAGGGTGCTGGGGGCTACACCTTC.

V usage is TRBV7-2 and J usage is TRBJ2-2, with D perhaps TRBD1 (6 bases). Deletions cut 5 bases from V and 1 base from J, with 11 bases between. Germline CDR1 is SGHTA and CDR2 is FQGNSA. The CDR3 covers 15 residues. The CDR3 sequence: CASSLLTGNTGELFF. The CDR3 DNA follows: TGTGCCAGCAGCCTACTGACAGGGAACACCGGGGAGCTGTTTTTT.

This chain links TRBV7-9 with TRBJ2-7; D not certain. Trimming pared 1 base from V and 7 bases from J, leaving 8 bases between. The CDR3 is 12 residues long. Germline V gene sequence: CDR1 SEHNR, CDR2 FQNEAQ (reference sequence). CDR3 residues: CASSLDLGEQYF. CDR3 nucleotide sequence: TGTGCCAGCAGCTTAGATCTCGGGGAGCAGTACTTC.

This chain joins TRBV9 and TRBJ2-2, with D tentatively TRBD2 (6 bases). Deletions cut 1 base from V and 6 bases from J, with 13 bases between. This CDR3 has 15 amino acids. Germline CDR1 is SGDLS and CDR2 is YYNGEE. The CDR3 nucleotides are TGTGCCAGCAGCGTATGGAGGGAGGAGTCCGGGGAGCTGTTTTTT. Translation: CASSVWREESGELFF.